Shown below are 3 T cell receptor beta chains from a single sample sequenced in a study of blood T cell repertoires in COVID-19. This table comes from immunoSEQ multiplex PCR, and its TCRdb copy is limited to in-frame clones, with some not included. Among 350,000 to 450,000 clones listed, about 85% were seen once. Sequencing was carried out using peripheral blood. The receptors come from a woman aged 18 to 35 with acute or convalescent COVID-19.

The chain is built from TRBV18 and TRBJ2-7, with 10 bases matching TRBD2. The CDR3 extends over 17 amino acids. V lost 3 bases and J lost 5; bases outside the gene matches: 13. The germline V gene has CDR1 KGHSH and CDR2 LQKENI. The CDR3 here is CASSPVPRVAGGNEQYF. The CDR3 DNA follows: TGTGCCAGCTCACCCGTCCCCCGGGTAGCGGGAGGTAACGAGCAGTACTTC.

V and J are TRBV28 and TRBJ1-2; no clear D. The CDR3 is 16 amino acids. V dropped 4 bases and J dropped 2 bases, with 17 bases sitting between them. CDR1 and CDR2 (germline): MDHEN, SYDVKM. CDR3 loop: CASSSELRLVNYGYTF. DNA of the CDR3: TGTGCCAGCAGTTCCGAACTTCGTCTCGTCAACTATGGCTACACCTTC.

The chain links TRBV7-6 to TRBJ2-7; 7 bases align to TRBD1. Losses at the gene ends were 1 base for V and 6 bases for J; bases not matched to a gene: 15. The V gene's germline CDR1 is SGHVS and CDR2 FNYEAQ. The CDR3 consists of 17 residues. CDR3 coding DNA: TGTGCCAGCAGCTTAGACCCCCCCCCAGGGGGTCTATTCGAGCAGTACTTC. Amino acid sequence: CASSLDPPPGGLFEQYF.